This TCR beta chain comes out of a study of human T cells and chemical hapten exposure. Within the library, unique molecular identifiers were attached to each individual cDNA molecule. MiXCR, run by TCRdb on the RACE reads, gives a single entry per CDR3 protein. The table has 85,000 to 100,000 distinct CDR3 sequences, roughly a quarter seen once. Time point denoted: patch test 3, about 24 weeks after DPC sensitization. The sample's treatment: therapeutic diphenylcyclopropenone sensitization with weekly scalp DPC. Ahead of each patch test application, blood was drawn. This CDR3 comprises 10 residues. Germline assignment: CDR1 MNHNY and CDR2 SVGAGI (reference sequence). The germline V and J ends were trimmed by 3 bases and 8 bases, with 4 bases remaining between them.

This material consisted of whole blood, taken in connection with sensitization to the hapten diphenylcyclopropenone (DPC). This chain uses TRBV6-6 with TRBJ1-1; D call uncertain. This clonotype was obtained from a man aged 40-49 years with alopecia areata. Some clones in this sample may be carry-over from other donors' samples. The CDR3 spells CASSYEEAFF. The CDR3 DNA sequence: TGTGCCAGCAGTTATGAGGAAGCTTTCTTT.